The present TCR beta chain was sequenced within a study of blood T cell repertoires in COVID-19. Original processing notes: Estimation of nucleated cell counts was performed using reference gene primer amplification. Assay: immunoSEQ multiplex PCR; the TCRdb copy retains only in-frame clones and omits some. V, J and clone size reflect that table, while D and trimming were determined from the DNA. The sample lists under 100,000 clones, 87% occurring once. V lost 5 bases to trimming and J lost 3 bases, with 3 bases between them. The CDR3 has 11 residues. CDR1 SEHNR and CDR2 FQNEAQ come from the germline V gene (reference sequence).

This rearrangement joins TRBV7-9 to TRBJ2-3; D ambiguous. The sequence derives from a human donor in a cohort sampled during active COVID-19. What was sequenced was peripheral blood. The DNA for the CDR3 is TGTGCCAGCAGCCCGACAGATACGCAGTATTTT. Its protein is CASSPTDTQYF.